The rows below give T cell receptor beta chains drawn from one sample of a study of beta chain features in type 1 diabetes. Using immunoSEQ multiplex PCR, the repertoire was profiled, and TCRdb retains in-frame clones only, with some absent. Counted here are 100,000 to 150,000 clones, roughly 10% occurring once; the ten biggest clones make up roughly 0.75%. The sample was central memory CD4+ T cells from blood. These receptor sequences come from a man in his thirties or forties with type 1 diabetes. Each CDR3 is given with its conserved first and last residue. A D gene is named only where the DNA matches it firmly. Not all rows give a size; the values are once, few, many and, for expanded clones, a class.

clone_size	cdr3_length	j_call	v_call	d_call	cdr3_aa	cdr3_nt
.	16	TRBJ2-2	TRBV27	TRBD1	CASSFRGQANTGELFF	TGTGCCAGCAGTTTTAGAGGACAGGCGAACACCGGGGAGCTGTTTTTT
.	18	TRBJ2-5	TRBV7-8	TRBD2	CASSPPWVAGAPWETQYF	TGTGCCAGCAGCCCCCCTTGGGTAGCGGGGGCCCCCTGGGAGACCCAGTACTTC
.	12	TRBJ1-1	TRBV19	.	CASSIRNTEAFF	TGTGCCAGTAGTATACGGAACACTGAAGCTTTCTTT
many	13	TRBJ1-5	TRBV27	.	CASSPRSEEPQHF	TGTGCCAGCAGTCCACGGAGCGAAGAGCCCCAGCATTTT
few	15	TRBJ1-1	TRBV5-1	TRBD1	CASSLVGQGNTEAFF	TGCGCCAGCAGCTTGGTGGGACAGGGGAACACTGAAGCTTTCTTT
medium-sized	13	TRBJ2-1	TRBV5-6	TRBD1	CASSWGQSNEQFF	TGTGCCAGCAGCTGGGGACAGTCAAATGAGCAGTTCTTC
.	14	TRBJ2-4	TRBV5-6	TRBD1	CASNPRTGRNIQYF	TGTGCCAGCAACCCCCGGACAGGGAGAAACATTCAGTACTTC
few	14	TRBJ2-2	TRBV7-2	.	CASSLGQYTGELFF	TGTGCCAGCAGCTTGGGGCAGTACACCGGGGAGCTGTTTTTT
few	16	TRBJ1-3	TRBV6-6	TRBD1	CASSGTGASSGNTIYF	TGTGCCAGCAGTGGGACAGGCGCCAGCTCTGGAAACACCATATATTTT
few	12	TRBJ2-3	TRBV19	.	CASSISTDTQYF	TGTGCCAGTAGTATATCAACTGATACGCAGTATTTT
few	16	TRBJ2-1	TRBV7-3	TRBD2	CASSLRALAGANEQFF	TGTGCCAGCAGCTTAAGGGCTCTAGCGGGGGCCAATGAGCAGTTCTTC
.	15	TRBJ2-6	TRBV5-1	.	CASSPIVSGANVLTF	TGCGCCAGCAGCCCAATAGTCTCTGGGGCCAACGTCCTGACTTTC
.	12	TRBJ2-7	TRBV2	.	CATGGQIYEQYF	TGTGCCACCGGAGGGCAGATTTACGAGCAGTACTTC
.	12	TRBJ2-5	TRBV2	TRBD2	CASSGEGETQYF	TGTGCCAGCAGTGGGGAGGGAGAGACCCAGTACTTC
few	13	TRBJ1-2	TRBV29-1	.	CSVDPGRENGYTF	TGCAGCGTTGACCCAGGCAGGGAAAATGGCTACACCTTC
few	14	TRBJ2-2	TRBV9	.	CASSVLLNTGELFF	TGTGCCAGCAGCGTACTACTCAACACCGGGGAGCTGTTTTTT
many	13	TRBJ2-4	TRBV28	TRBD1	CASSLTGGNIQYF	TGTGCCAGCAGTTTAACAGGGGGAAACATTCAGTACTTC
.	16	TRBJ1-1	TRBV5-1	TRBD1	CASSQGQGWMNTEAFF	TGCGCCAGCAGCCAAGGACAGGGGTGGATGAACACTGAAGCTTTCTTT